These T cell receptor beta chains were read from a single sample in a study of T cells in Graves' hyperthyroidism and ophthalmopathy. TCRdb re-called the multiplex PCR reads with MiXCR, one entry per CDR3 protein. The data contain around 600,000 distinct CDR3 sequences, approximately 15% of them singletons. Sequencing was performed on blood. These receptor sequences come from a woman in her 40s with Graves' ophthalmopathy. Each CDR3 is given with its conserved first and last residue. A D gene is named only where the DNA matches it firmly. Not all rows give a size; the values are once, few, many and, for expanded clones, a class.

size,D,V,J,DNA,CDR3
many,-,TRBV5-1,TRBJ2-3,TGCGCCAGCAGCTTGTCGGAATCCACAGATACGCAGTATTTT,CASSLSESTDTQYF
-,TRBD1,TRBV11-1,TRBJ2-6,TGTGCCAGCAGCCCACCAGTAAGGGGAGACAGGGCCTCTGGGGCCAACGTCCTGACTTTC,CASSPPVRGDRASGANVLTF
many,-,TRBV28,TRBJ1-2,TGTGCCAGCAGGGTTCGGGCTGGCTACACCTTC,CASRVRAGYTF
many,TRBD2,TRBV28,TRBJ2-2,TGTGCCAGCAGTTTATCGGGGACTAGCGGATCGAACACCGGGGAGCTGTTTTTT,CASSLSGTSGSNTGELFF
few,-,TRBV9,TRBJ2-6,TGTGCCAGCAGCGTAGGGAGCAGGGGACGGAGCTCTGGGGCCAACGTCCTGACTTTC,CASSVGSRGRSSGANVLTF
few,-,TRBV6-1,TRBJ2-7,TGTGCCAGCTTAGCTCAGGGGTACCCCTACGAGCAGTACTTC,CASLAQGYPYEQYF
many,-,TRBV30,TRBJ2-7,TGTGCCCTCACCCTCCAGCGGTTTGAGCAGTACTTC,CALTLQRFEQYF
many,-,TRBV7-2,TRBJ2-5,TGTGCCAGCAGCTTAGTAGTAGTGGGAGAGACCCAGTACTTC,CASSLVVVGETQYF
-,-,TRBV28,TRBJ2-1,TGTGCCAGCAGTTTGAGAGCGCCCTTTGTTCCGAGAGACAATGAGCAGTTCTTC,CASSLRAPFVPRDNEQFF
-,-,TRBV7-2,TRBJ2-3,TGTGCCAGCAGCTTTTTTGCAGATACGCAGTATTTT,CASSFFADTQYF
-,TRBD1,TRBV2,TRBJ2-7,TGTGCCAGCAATAAACAGGGGGGTCTTTACGAGCAGTACTTC,CASNKQGGLYEQYF
many,-,TRBV18,TRBJ2-1,TGTGCCAGCTCACCACCGGGCGGAAGCAATGAGCAGTTCTTC,CASSPPGGSNEQFF
many,-,TRBV5-6,TRBJ2-7,TGTGCCAGCAGCTTGGAGGTTGGGGGAATGCCCTACGAGCAGTACTTC,CASSLEVGGMPYEQYF
-,TRBD1,TRBV10-3,TRBJ1-1,TGTGCCATCAGTGAGAGCCACAGGGGTATGAACACTGAAGCTTTCTTT,CAISESHRGMNTEAFF
-,-,TRBV9,TRBJ2-5,TGTGCCAGCAGCGTGGACCGGGACACCCAAGAGACCCAGTACTTC,CASSVDRDTQETQYF
-,TRBD1,TRBV28,TRBJ1-1,TGTGCCAGCAGGAGGACAGGCGCTAACACTGAAGCTTTCTTT,CASRRTGANTEAFF
-,-,TRBV6-1,TRBJ1-1,TGTGCCAGCACCCTAACACAGGGTTCTGAAGCTTTCTTT,CASTLTQGSEAFF
many,-,TRBV7-8,TRBJ2-6,TGTGCCAGCAGCTTGGGCAGGGTAATTTTTTCTGGGGCCAACGTCCTGACTTTC,CASSLGRVIFSGANVLTF
-,TRBD1,TRBV7-3,TRBJ2-2,TGTGCCAGCAGCTTAACCCAGGGGGCCACCGGGGAGCTGTTTTTT,CASSLTQGATGELFF
-,-,TRBV29-1,TRBJ1-1,TGCAGCGTTGGCAGGCACACTGAAGCTTTCTTT,CSVGRHTEAFF
many,-,TRBV2,TRBJ1-3,TGTGCCAGCAAGGAGAGCTCTGGAAACACCATATATTTT,CASKESSGNTIYF
few,TRBD1,TRBV12-3/TRBV12-4,TRBJ2-7,TGTGCCAGCAGTTTTTATTCGGACAGGAGCTACGAGCAGTACTTC,CASSFYSDRSYEQYF
-,-,TRBV7-9,TRBJ1-5,TGTGCCAGCGCCTTAGGGGCGGGCAATCAGCCCCAGCATTTT,CASALGAGNQPQHF
-,TRBD2,TRBV5-1,TRBJ2-1,TGCGCCAGCAGCTTGGAGCGGGGGGGCCTCGATGAGCAGTTCTTC,CASSLERGGLDEQFF
few,TRBD2,TRBV6-1,TRBJ2-2,TGTGCCAGCAAACCGGGACTAGCGGGATTATACACCGGGGAGCTGTTTTTT,CASKPGLAGLYTGELFF
-,-,TRBV19,TRBJ2-7,TGTGCCAGTAGTATGAACAGGAACTACGAGCAGTACTTC,CASSMNRNYEQYF
-,-,TRBV12-3/TRBV12-4,TRBJ1-6,TGTGCCAGCAGTCCTCAGGGGAATTCACCCCTCCACTTT,CASSPQGNSPLHF
many,-,TRBV7-2,TRBJ1-5,TGTGCCAGCAGCTTAGCGCTGGATCAGCCCCAGCATTTT,CASSLALDQPQHF
many,-,TRBV2,TRBJ2-1,TGTGCCAGCAAGAATGGTTTTGGGGCCTACAATGAGCAGTTCTTC,CASKNGFGAYNEQFF
many,-,TRBV11-2,TRBJ2-3,TGTGCCAGCAGCTTAGCGGGAGAGGCAGATACGCAGTATTTT,CASSLAGEADTQYF
-,TRBD2,TRBV11-2,TRBJ2-7,TGTGCCAGCAGCTTGGTTAGCGGGGGGCACTACGAGCAGTACTTC,CASSLVSGGHYEQYF
many,-,TRBV9,TRBJ2-1,TGTGCCAGCAGTGCTGGATACAATGAGCAGTTCTTC,CASSAGYNEQFF
-,TRBD1,TRBV10-3,TRBJ1-5,TGTGCCTCCTCATCGACAGGGGTCGGCAATCAGCCCCAGCATTTT,CASSSTGVGNQPQHF
few,TRBD1,TRBV11-2,TRBJ1-6,TGTGCCAGCCTAGGACAGGCAAATTCACCCCTCCACTTT,CASLGQANSPLHF
many,TRBD1,TRBV11-2,TRBJ2-2,TGTGCCAGCAGCACCGGGACAGGGTTTTGGGAGCTGTTTTTT,CASSTGTGFWELFF
-,-,TRBV30,TRBJ2-1,TGTGCCTGGATGCGTGCTGGGCCTTACAATGAGCAGTTCTTC,CAWMRAGPYNEQFF
few,TRBD1,TRBV2,TRBJ1-5,TGTGCCAGCAGAACCGGACAGGGGAGCCAGCCCCAGCATTTT,CASRTGQGSQPQHF
many,TRBD1,TRBV19,TRBJ2-5,TGTGCCAGTAGTATACGGACAGGGAGGACTCAAGAGACCCAGTACTTC,CASSIRTGRTQETQYF
-,TRBD1,TRBV29-1,TRBJ1-1,TGCAGCGTTTCTACAGGGGGCGCCGGTGACACTGAAGCTTTCTTT,CSVSTGGAGDTEAFF
many,-,TRBV27,TRBJ1-1,TGTGCCAGCAGTTTCCGGGGGAACACTGAAGCTTTCTTT,CASSFRGNTEAFF
many,-,TRBV30,TRBJ2-7,TGTGCCTGGAGTATTGGCATTTCCCCCTACGAGCAGTACTTC,CAWSIGISPYEQYF
many,-,TRBV28,TRBJ2-7,TGTGCCAGCAGTCACGCGACGGAGGCGGGCGAGCAGTACTTC,CASSHATEAGEQYF
-,-,TRBV7-3,TRBJ1-2,TGTGCCAGCAGCTTAAAGGGCAGTGACTGGGGTGGCTACACCTTC,CASSLKGSDWGGYTF
-,-,TRBV20-1,TRBJ2-7,TGCAGTGCTAGAGATCCCGCTAGGAAGAACTACGAGCAGCACTTC,CSARDPARKNYEQHF
many,TRBD1,TRBV3-1,TRBJ1-5,TGTGCCAGCAGCCAAGATGGGACAGGGGGGTGGCCCCAGCATTTT,CASSQDGTGGWPQHF
few,-,TRBV10-3,TRBJ1-2,TGTGCCATCAGTGAGGGCAGGGGCTATGGCTACACCTTC,CAISEGRGYGYTF
-,-,TRBV9,TRBJ2-2,TGTGCCAGCAGCGAATCCGGACTACTTAACACCGGGGAGCTGTTTTTT,CASSESGLLNTGELFF
many,-,TRBV2,TRBJ2-2,TGTGCCAGCAAAAGGACAGAGAACACCGGGGAGCTGTTTTTT,CASKRTENTGELFF
many,-,TRBV20-1,TRBJ1-2,TGCAGTGCTACCCGCCTGGACTTTTACTATGGCTACACCTTC,CSATRLDFYYGYTF
-,TRBD2,TRBV18,TRBJ2-1,TGTGCCAGCTCAGGACTAGCGGGAGAAGGAAATGAGCAGTTCTTC,CASSGLAGEGNEQFF
-,TRBD1,TRBV20-1,TRBJ1-1,TGCAGTGCTAGAGATACAGGGGGAGTCGGAGCTTTCTTT,CSARDTGGVGAFF
many,-,TRBV10-3,TRBJ1-1,TGTGCCACCAGGACAATCGGCGAAGGCACGAACACTGAAGCTTTCTTT,CATRTIGEGTNTEAFF
many,-,TRBV20-1,TRBJ2-1,TGCAGTGCTAGTTACGGCGGGTCCTACAATGAGCAGTTCTTC,CSASYGGSYNEQFF
-,TRBD1,TRBV5-1,TRBJ2-7,TGCGCCAGCAGCCCCGGGACAGGGTCCCACGAGCAGTACTTC,CASSPGTGSHEQYF
many,-,TRBV11-2,TRBJ1-3,TGTGCCAGCCGAGATAGACAGCCTGGAAACACCATATATTTT,CASRDRQPGNTIYF
-,TRBD1,TRBV11-2,TRBJ1-3,TGTGCCAGCAGCGTTCAACCATCGGGACAGGGGGCAGGCATATATTTT,CASSVQPSGQGAGIYF
-,-,TRBV14,TRBJ1-4,TGTGCCAGCAGCCAAGTCCGGATCGGTGGTGAAAAACTGTTTTTT,CASSQVRIGGEKLFF